The clone carrying this T cell receptor (beta chain) was detected only a few times. The target antigen is unknown. Sorting recovered naive CD8 T cells on a CD8+CD4-CCR7+CD45RA+ profile. This entry is derived from a study of molecular identifiers for immune sequencing clone quantification. Study in general: Four of five RNA aliquots from roughly 21,000 or 96,000 naive CD8 T cells were sequenced. Study findings and constraints: Naive cells had under 1% of molecules in clones above 20 RNA copies, effectors over 99%.

Methods described previously were used for bulk TCR libraries, and listed TCR primers were applied. From the PCR reads, TCRdb called clonotypes with MiXCR, one entry per CDR3 protein. Of about 510,000 distinct CDR3 sequences in the sample, 20% to 25% were seen once. The CDR3 extends over 19 amino acids. The germline V gene has CDR1 PRHDT and CDR2 FYEKMQ (reference sequence). V gave up 5 bases and J gave up 5 bases; unmatched junction bases: 16. This sequence joins TRBV13 and TRBJ2-3; 13 bases are shared with TRBD2. The sequence derives from a human donor in good health. Some libraries in this study had Jurkat cell RNA spiked in. The sample comprised naive CD8+ T cells from blood, with Jurkat cell RNA spiked in. Subset denoted: FACS-sorted CD8+CD4-CCR7+CD45RA+ naive T cells. CDR3 DNA: TGTGCCAGCAGCCCAACCCCAATCACTAGCGGGAGGGCCCAAGATACGCAGTATTTT. Encoded protein: CASSPTPITSGRAQDTQYF.